These 11 T cell receptor beta chains were sequenced from one sample in a study of blood T cells in healthy people across ages. A second PCR of 7 to 11 cycles used a sample-barcoded 5' primer and a J-beta primer mix. TCRdb ran MiXCR on the 5' RACE reads and lists one entry per CDR3 protein. The table includes roughly 1,500,000 distinct CDR3 sequences, around 39% detected once. Material: blood. The receptors here all came from a woman in her late teens or twenties in good health.

The rearrangement links TRBV2 to TRBJ2-7, with a tentative D call TRBD1 (7 bases). Per the germline V gene, CDR1 is SNHLY and CDR2 is FYNNEI. This CDR3 is built from 13 residues. V was clipped by 10 bases and J by 1 base, with 14 bases between them. CDR3 protein: CAIRAGGSYEQYF. The CDR3 coding sequence is TGTGCCATCAGAGCAGGGGGGTCCTACGAGCAGTACTTC.

V is TRBV20-1 and J is TRBJ2-7, with 7 bases identical to TRBD1. This CDR3 spans 13 amino acids. CDR1 DFQATT and CDR2 SNEGSKA come from the germline V gene (reference sequence). The V gene end was trimmed by 4 bases and the J gene end by 5 bases; junction bases not matched to a gene: 8. CDR3 in amino acids: CSAKTTGYNEQYF. CDR3 nucleotide sequence: TGCAGTGCTAAAACGACAGGGTACAACGAGCAGTACTTC.

There are a few counts of this clonotype. The rearrangement joins TRBV20-1 to TRBJ2-7; no definite D call. CDR1 is DFQATT and CDR2 is SNEGSKA in the germline V gene (reference sequence). The CDR3 loop spans 13 amino acids. V lost 3 bases and J lost 5, with 14 bases in between. CDR3 amino acids: CSARVNNRNEQYF. The CDR3 DNA reads as TGCAGTGCTAGGGTCAACAACCGGAACGAGCAGTACTTC.

The chain carries TRBV27 and TRBJ2-7; D tentatively fits TRBD1 or TRBD2 (5 bases each). V dropped 8 bases and J dropped 3 bases, with 11 bases sitting between them. Germline-derived CDR1 and CDR2 are MNHEY and SMNVEV (reference sequence). The CDR3 has 12 amino acids. The DNA for the CDR3 is TGTGCCAGCCAGAGGGGTAACTACGAGCAGTACTTC. Its translation is CASQRGNYEQYF.

In this sample, this clonotype turned up a few times. The CDR3: CASPSGSLNEQFF. CDR3 nucleotide sequence: TGTGCCAGCCCTAGCGGGAGTCTCAATGAGCAGTTCTTC. The chain is built from TRBV2 and TRBJ2-1; 10 bases line up with TRBD2. CDR3 length: 13 amino acids. Trimming cost V 8 bases and J 6 bases; bases outside gene matches: 4. Germline V gene sequence: CDR1 SNHLY, CDR2 FYNNEI.

This clonotype has more than one count but fewer than ten. The chain employs TRBV27 and TRBJ1-6, with TRBD1 matching over 8 bases. The CDR3 is 16 residues long. Germline V gene lookup returns CDR1 MNHEY and CDR2 SMNVEV (reference sequence). The ends lost 8 bases at V and 7 bases at J; junction bases unmatched: 13. The CDR3 nucleotides are TGTGCCAGCTCAGACAGGGGCCCTTGGGGGAATTCACCCCTCCACTTT. This codes for CASSDRGPWGNSPLHF.

This clonotype turned up a few times. This rearrangement joins TRBV5-1 to TRBJ2-6; D is unclear. Trimming took 3 bases from V and 0 from J, leaving 10 bases between them. The germline CDR1 and CDR2 sequences are SGHRS and YFSETQ. This CDR3 contains 16 residues. The CDR3 protein is CASSSTKSSGANVLTF. The CDR3 bases are TGCGCCAGCAGCTCCACGAAGAGCTCTGGGGCCAACGTCCTGACTTTC.

Concerning this clonotype itself: One junction end disagrees with the germline gene, perhaps due to a read error. The gene calls are TRBV9 and TRBJ2-7, with 11 bases identical to TRBD1. CDR3 length equals 15 residues. Germline V gene lookup returns CDR1 SGDLS and CDR2 YYNGEE. The CDR3: CASSPRTGGYYERYF. The CDR3 nucleotides read TGTGCCAGCAGCCCTCGGACAGGGGGCTACTACGAGCGGTACTTC.

In this sample, this clonotype turned up a few times. This chain links TRBV4-1 with TRBJ2-7; TRBD1 matches at 10 bases. Looked up from germline, CDR1 is MGHRA and CDR2 is YSYEKL. CDR3 length equals 15 residues. J gave up 8 bases and V 0 bases, and 7 bases lay outside the gene matches. DNA of the CDR3: TGCGCCAGCAGCCAAGATGGAGGACAGGGGGTCAAGCAGTACTTC. Translated, it gives CASSQDGGQGVKQYF.

The chain links TRBV28 to TRBJ2-7; possible D gene TRBD1, 6 bases. CDR3 length: 15 residues. Trimming pared 7 bases from V and 3 bases from J, leaving 19 bases between. Germline loops: CDR1 MDHEN, CDR2 SYDVKM. This chain's CDR3 is CASNFRSRRGYEQYF. CDR3 coding DNA: TGTGCCAGCAATTTTAGGAGTCGCAGGGGCTACGAGCAGTACTTC.

The CDR3 bases are TGTGCCAGCAGGGGGACGGTGGAGGTTAACTATGGCTACACCTTC. Protein sequence: CASRGTVEVNYGYTF. This chain uses TRBV12-3 or TRBV12-4 with TRBJ1-2, with D perhaps matching TRBD1 (5 bases). V was clipped by 6 bases and J by 1 base, with 15 bases between them. The CDR3 runs to 15 residues.